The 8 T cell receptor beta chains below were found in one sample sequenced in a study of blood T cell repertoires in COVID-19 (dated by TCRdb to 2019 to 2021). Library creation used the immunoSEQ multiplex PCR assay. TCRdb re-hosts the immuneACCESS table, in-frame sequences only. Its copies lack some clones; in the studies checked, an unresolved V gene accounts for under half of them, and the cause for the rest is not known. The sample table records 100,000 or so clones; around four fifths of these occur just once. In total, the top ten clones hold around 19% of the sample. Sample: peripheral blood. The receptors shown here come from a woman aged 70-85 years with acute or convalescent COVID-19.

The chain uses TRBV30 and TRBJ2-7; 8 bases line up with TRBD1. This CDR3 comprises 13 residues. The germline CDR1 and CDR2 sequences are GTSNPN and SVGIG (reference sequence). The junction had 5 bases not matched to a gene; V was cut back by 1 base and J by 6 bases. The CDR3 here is CAWSAPTGAEQYF. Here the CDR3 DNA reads TGTGCCTGGAGTGCCCCGACAGGGGCCGAGCAGTACTTC.

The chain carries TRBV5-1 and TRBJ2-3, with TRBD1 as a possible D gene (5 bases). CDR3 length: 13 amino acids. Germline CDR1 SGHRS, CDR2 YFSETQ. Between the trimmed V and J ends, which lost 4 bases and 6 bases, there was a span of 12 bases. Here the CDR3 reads CASSVSGPDTQYF. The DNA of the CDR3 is TGCGCCAGCAGCGTTTCAGGGCCCGATACGCAGTATTTT.

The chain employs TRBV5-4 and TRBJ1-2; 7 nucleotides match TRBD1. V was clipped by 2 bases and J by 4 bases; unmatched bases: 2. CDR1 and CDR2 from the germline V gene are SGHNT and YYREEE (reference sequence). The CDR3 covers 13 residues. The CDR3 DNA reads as TGTGCCAGCAGCTTTCAGGGGGGCTATGGCTACACCTTC. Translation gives CASSFQGGYGYTF.

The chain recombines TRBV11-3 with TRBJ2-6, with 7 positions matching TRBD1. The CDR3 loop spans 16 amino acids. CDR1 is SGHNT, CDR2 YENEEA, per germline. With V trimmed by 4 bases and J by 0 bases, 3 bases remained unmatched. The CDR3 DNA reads TGTGCCAGCAGCTCAGGGGACAGCTCTGGGGCCAACGTCCTGACTTTC. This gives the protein CASSSGDSSGANVLTF. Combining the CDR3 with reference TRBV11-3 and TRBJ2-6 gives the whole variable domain EAGVVQSPRYKIIEKKQPVAFWCNPISGHNTLYWYLQNLGQGPELLIRYENEEAVDDSQLPKDRFSAERLKGVDSTLKIQPAELGDSAVYLCASSSGDSSGANVLTFGAGSRLTVL.

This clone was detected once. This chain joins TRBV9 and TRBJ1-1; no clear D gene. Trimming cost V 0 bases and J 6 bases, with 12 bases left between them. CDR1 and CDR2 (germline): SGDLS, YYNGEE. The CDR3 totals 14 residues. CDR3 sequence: CASSVGGRAAEAFF. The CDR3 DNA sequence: TGTGCCAGCAGCGTAGGAGGCCGTGCAGCTGAAGCTTTCTTT. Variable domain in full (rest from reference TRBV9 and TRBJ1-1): DSGVTQTPKHLITATGQRVTLRCSPRSGDLSVYWYQQSLDQGLQFLIQYYNGEERAKGNILERFSAQQFPDLHSELNLSSLELGDSALYFCASSVGGRAAEAFFGQGTRLTVV.

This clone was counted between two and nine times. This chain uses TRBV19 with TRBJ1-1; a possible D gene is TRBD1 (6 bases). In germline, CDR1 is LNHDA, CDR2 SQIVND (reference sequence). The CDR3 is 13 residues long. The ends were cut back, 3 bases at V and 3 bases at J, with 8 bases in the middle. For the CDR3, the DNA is TGTGCCAGTAGTATCAGGGGTGACACTGAAGCTTTCTTT. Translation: CASSIRGDTEAFF.

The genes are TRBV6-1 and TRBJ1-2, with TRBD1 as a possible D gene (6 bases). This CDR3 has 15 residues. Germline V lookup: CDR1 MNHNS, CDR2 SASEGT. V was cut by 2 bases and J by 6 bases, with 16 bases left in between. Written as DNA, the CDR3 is TGTGCCAGCAGTGAATCGACAGGCCCTAGAAATGGCTACACCTTC. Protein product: CASSESTGPRNGYTF.

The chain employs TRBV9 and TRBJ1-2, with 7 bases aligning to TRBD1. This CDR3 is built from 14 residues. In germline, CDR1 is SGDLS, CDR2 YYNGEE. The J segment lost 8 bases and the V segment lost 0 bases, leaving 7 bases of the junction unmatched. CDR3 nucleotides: TGTGCCAGCAGCGTAGGGGGACAGAACCAGGGCTACACCTTC. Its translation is CASSVGGQNQGYTF. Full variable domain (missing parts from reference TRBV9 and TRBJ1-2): DSGVTQTPKHLITATGQRVTLRCSPRSGDLSVYWYQQSLDQGLQFLIQYYNGEERAKGNILERFSAQQFPDLHSELNLSSLELGDSALYFCASSVGGQNQGYTFGSGTRLTVV.